This TCR beta chain was obtained from a study of long-term antiretroviral therapy in people with HIV. General study results and limits: ART adherence, viral resistance and therapy changes went undocumented. Regardless of time point, clones expanded before ART dominated the repertoire. Once patients were on ART, diversity went higher but still fell short of transplant donor controls. Blood, drawn from the mid-2000s to the late 2010s, may reflect older ART regimens.

Note on this clone: As yet, its antigen is unknown.

Survey-level resolution applied to immunoSEQ assay v3.0. Profiling relied on immunoSEQ multiplex PCR, and the TCRdb table lists in-frame clones only, not all of them. The table has more than 35,000 clones, approximately 85% seen once. Trimming left V 3 bases short and J 1 base short, with 10 bases between. Germline CDR1 and CDR2: MNHEY and SMNVEV (reference sequence). The CDR3 is 14 amino acids. Sequencing used unsorted PBMCs, obtained 2.2 years after starting antiretroviral therapy. This clonotype originated in a man younger than 35 with HIV. V and J are TRBV27 and TRBJ2-7; a weak D match, TRBD2 (6 bases). CDR3 loop: CASSFGGASYEQYF. The CDR3 DNA follows: TGTGCCAGCAGTTTCGGAGGGGCATCCTACGAGCAGTACTTC.